Below, one T cell receptor beta chain is given with its context. Its antigen remains unidentified. The data derive from a study of beta chain features in type 1 diabetes. Study outcomes and limitations: For patients and controls alike, PCR might favor shorter templates to the same degree. Whether HLA type affects TCRB rearrangement stayed undetermined in the present work. All four CD4+ subsets from Type 1 diabetes patients carried moderately but significantly shorter TCRB CDR3s.

Every isolated RNA sample was fully reverse transcribed, so sequencing captured expressed TCRB transcripts. The method was immunoSEQ multiplex PCR; TCRdb's version includes in-frame clones alone and lacks a portion of them. The sample has about 27,000 clones; approximately 55% are singletons. The V and J ends lost 1 base and 7 bases, in that order; junction bases with no gene match: 3. The germline V gene has CDR1 SGHVS and CDR2 FQNEAQ. The CDR3 is 14 amino acids. The receptor was derived from a young woman with type 1 diabetes. V is TRBV7-8 and J is TRBJ1-5, with 8 nucleotides matching TRBD1. Sample: Tregs from blood. Written as DNA, the CDR3 is TGTGCCAGCAGCTTAGGCAGGGGGCAACAGCCCCAGCATTTT. As protein: CASSLGRGQQPQHF.